This TCR beta chain was documented in a study of OX40 agonist ivuxolimab in advanced cancers. Study outcomes and limitations: Within 6 weeks, CD4+ and CD8+ blood T cells expanded clonally at 0.1 to 3.0 mg/kg. On average, a greater number of expanded clones characterised CD8+ T cells relative to CD4+.

Clones were read by immunoSEQ multiplex PCR, and TCRdb kept only the in-frame ones, dropping some. The sample contains 39,000 or so clones, 86% of which appear only once. The CDR3 is made up of 15 amino acids. CDR1 is MGHRA and CDR2 is YSYEKL in the germline V gene. With 5 bases removed from V and 2 bases from J, the gap between germline ends came to 13 bases. Points on this clone: Its target is not known.

Samples were taken at baseline and on day 1 of cycles 4 and 7. The specimen comprised CD4+ or CD8+ T cells sorted from blood, sampled in a trial of the OX40 agonist ivuxolimab. The receptor was derived from an adult with an advanced solid tumor such as melanoma, head and neck, liver or kidney cancer. This chain connects TRBV4-1 to TRBJ1-5; possibly TRBD1 for D (5 bases). The CDR3 nucleotides read TGCGCCAGCAGCGCCCGACAGCTTCGCAATCAGCCCCAGCATTTT. It specifies CASSARQLRNQPQHF.